What follows describes a single T cell receptor (beta chain). A multiplex PCR was run with 60 Vbeta primers and 13 Jbeta primers. Clones were sequenced by immunoSEQ multiplex PCR, and TCRdb holds only the in-frame ones, with some missing. The profile shows some 130,000 clones, about 80% of them singletons. This record comes from a study of cytomegalovirus exposure and HLA in healthy donors. Each donor was healthy, and each was a bone marrow donor. Germline lookup yields CDR1 LNHNV and CDR2 YYDKDF (reference sequence). Trimming pared 0 bases from V and 6 bases from J, leaving 11 bases between. The CDR3 has 15 residues.

Sequencing input: PBMCs. This TCR derives from a man aged 30-40 years in good health and CMV-seronegative. This chain connects TRBV15 to TRBJ1-4, with a possible D match to TRBD1 (5 bases). CDR3 region: CATSRDPGGDEKLFF. The CDR3 DNA reads as TGTGCCACCAGCAGAGATCCAGGAGGGGATGAAAAACTGTTTTTT. Based on the CDR3 plus reference TRBV15 and TRBJ1-4, the full variable domain is DAMVIQNPRYQVTQFGKPVTLSCSQTLNHNVMYWYQQKSSQAPKLLFHYYDKDFNNEADTPDNFQSRRPNTSFCFLDIRSPGLGDTAMYLCATSRDPGGDEKLFFGSGTQLSVL.